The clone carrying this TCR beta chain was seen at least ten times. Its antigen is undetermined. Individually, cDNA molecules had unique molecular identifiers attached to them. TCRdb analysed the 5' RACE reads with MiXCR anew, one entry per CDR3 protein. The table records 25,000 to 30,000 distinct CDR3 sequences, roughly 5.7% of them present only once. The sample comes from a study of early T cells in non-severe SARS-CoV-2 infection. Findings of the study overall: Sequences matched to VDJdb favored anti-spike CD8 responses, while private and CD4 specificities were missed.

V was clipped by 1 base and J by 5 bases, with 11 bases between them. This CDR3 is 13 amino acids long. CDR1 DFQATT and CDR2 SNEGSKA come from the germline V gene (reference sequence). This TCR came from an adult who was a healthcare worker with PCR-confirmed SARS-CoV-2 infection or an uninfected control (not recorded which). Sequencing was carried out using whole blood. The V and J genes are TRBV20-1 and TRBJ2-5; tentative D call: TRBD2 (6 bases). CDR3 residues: CSARGGVLETQYF. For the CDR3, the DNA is TGCAGTGCTAGAGGGGGGGTCCTGGAGACCCAGTACTTC.